This T cell receptor (beta chain) is from a study of blood T cells in healthy people across ages. Note on this clonotype: The antigen remains unidentified.

General study results and limits: Unsorted PBMCs ruled out conclusive naive versus antigen-experienced comparison.

A J-beta primer mix and a sample-barcoded 5' primer were used in a second PCR of roughly 6 to 12 cycles. TCRdb re-derived calls from the 5' RACE reads in MiXCR, one entry per CDR3 protein. The sample records 750,000 to 950,000 distinct CDR3 sequences, roughly 29% being singletons. V lost 6 bases and J lost 6; bases outside the gene matches: 9. The CDR3 consists of 16 residues. These data were likewise used in another study, on T cells of mothers and their children.

The V and J genes are TRBV12-3 or TRBV12-4 and TRBJ2-1; the match to TRBD1 covers 12 bases. Specimen: blood. The clonotype comes from a woman between 35 and 50 years old in good health. The CDR3 loop reads CASRPFGTGGFNEQFF. The CDR3 region has the DNA TGTGCCAGCAGGCCCTTCGGGACAGGGGGCTTCAATGAGCAGTTCTTC.